Below are 13 T cell receptor beta chains sequenced from a single sample in a study of T cell changes during pregnancy in multiple sclerosis (dated by TCRdb to between 2018 and 2021). Library prep was done by the immunoSEQ multiplex PCR assay. The table comes from immuneACCESS by way of TCRdb, which keeps in-frame sequences with V and J called. Part of the clones is missing from these tables; in studies checked, under half for an unresolved V gene and the rest for unknown reasons. This sample gives about 33,000 clones in total; roughly nine tenths of them show up just once. 2.8% of the sample comes from the top ten. Here the sequenced sample was CD4+ T cells from peripheral blood mononuclear cells, taken in the third trimester of pregnancy. The receptor source for this set is a female donor in good health, enrolled as a control in a pregnancy study.

About this clone itself: Germline is not matched at one junction end, which may reflect a read error. The rearrangement joins TRBV7-2 to TRBJ1-6, with D unresolved. From germline, CDR1 is SGHTA and CDR2 FQGNSA. There are 15 residues in the CDR3. The CDR3 nucleotides are TGTGCCAGCAGCTTAGTCAGACTCCAGAATTCCCCCCTCCACTTT. As protein: CASSLVRLQNSPLHF. The variable domain in full, completed from reference TRBV7-2 and TRBJ1-6, reads GAGVSQSPSNKVTEKGKDVELRCDPISGHTALYWYRQSLGQGLEFLIYFQGNSAPDKSGLPSDRFSAERTGGSVSTLTIQRTQQEDSAVYLCASSLVRLQNSPLHFGNGTRLTVT.

The chain links TRBV5-1 to TRBJ1-2, with D possibly matching TRBD1 (5 bases). From germline, CDR1 is SGHRS and CDR2 YFSETQ. This CDR3 is 11 amino acids long. V was shortened by 4 bases and J by 4 bases, with 5 bases between the two germline ends. CDR3: CASSDSYGYTF. In DNA, the CDR3 is TGCGCCAGCAGCGACAGCTATGGCTACACCTTC.

The chain uses TRBV6-5 and TRBJ2-1; the match to TRBD2 covers 14 bases. Germline V gene lookup returns CDR1 MNHEY and CDR2 SVGAGI. The CDR3 runs 16 residues. The V and J ends lost 2 bases and 7 bases, in that order; junction bases with no gene match: 4. DNA of the CDR3: TGTGCCAGCAGTTACCTCCGGACTAGCGGGGGGAATGAGCAGTTCTTC. Encoded protein: CASSYLRTSGGNEQFF.

The chain joins TRBV7-8 to TRBJ2-4, with 11 positions matching TRBD1. Losses at the gene ends were 4 bases for V and 6 bases for J; bases not matched to a gene: 5. CDR1 is SGHVS, CDR2 FQNEAQ, per germline. The CDR3 extends over 15 amino acids. CDR3 DNA: TGTGCCAGCAGCTACCCTGGGACAGGGGGAAACATTCAGTACTTC. Amino acid sequence: CASSYPGTGGNIQYF.

The chain employs TRBV27 and TRBJ2-7; D is perhaps TRBD2 (5 bases). V shed 1 base and J shed 2 bases, with 24 bases lying between them. CDR3 length: 19 amino acids. Germline V gene sequence: CDR1 MNHEY, CDR2 SMNVEV (reference sequence). CDR3 DNA sequence: TGTGCCAGCAGTTTATTCATGGGAGCGAGACCAAGAAAGACCTACGAGCAGTACTTC. Translated, it gives CASSLFMGARPRKTYEQYF.

The chain joins TRBV7-2 to TRBJ2-4, with 9 nucleotides matching TRBD1. The V segment lost 9 bases and the J segment 8 bases; nucleotides outside the gene matches: 5. The germline CDR1 and CDR2 sequences are SGHTA and FQGNSA. The CDR3 has 12 amino acids. CDR3 residues: CASRDRAHIQYF. CDR3 nucleotide sequence: TGTGCCAGTCGGGACAGGGCGCACATTCAGTACTTC.

This clone has just one count. The V gene is TRBV7-2, the J gene TRBJ2-7; possible D gene TRBD1, 5 bases. Trimming took 1 base from V and 6 from J, leaving 16 bases between them. Germline V lookup: CDR1 SGHTA, CDR2 FQGNSA. There are 15 residues in the CDR3. This CDR3 is CASSLEAGSISEQYF. In DNA, the CDR3 is TGTGCCAGCAGCTTAGAAGCAGGGTCAATTTCCGAGCAGTACTTC.

This clone was picked up a small number of times. The chain couples TRBV6-4 to TRBJ2-3; 10 nucleotides align to TRBD2. V gave up 6 bases and J gave up 0 bases; unmatched junction bases: 3. The CDR3 covers 15 residues. The V gene's germline CDR1 is MRHNA and CDR2 SNTAGT. The CDR3 coding sequence is TGTGCCAGCAGCGCGGGACTAGCGAGCACAGATACGCAGTATTTT. Translated, it gives CASSAGLASTDTQYF.

The chain links TRBV28 to TRBJ2-2; D is perhaps TRBD1 (5 bases). V was clipped by 5 bases and J by 5 bases, with 18 bases between them. This CDR3 region has 16 residues. CDR1 and CDR2 from the germline V gene are MDHEN and SYDVKM. The CDR3 bases are TGTGCCAGCAGTCCCCAGGACCTACAGGTTACCGGGGAGCTGTTTTTT. Its protein is CASSPQDLQVTGELFF.

The rearrangement links TRBV5-1 to TRBJ2-2, with 7 bases identical to TRBD1. Germline CDR1 SGHRS, CDR2 YFSETQ. The trim removed 4 bases at V and 8 bases at J, leaving 2 bases unmatched. This CDR3 has 12 residues. The CDR3 here is CASSPGQGELFF. The CDR3 nucleotides read TGCGCCAGCAGCCCGGGACAGGGGGAGCTGTTTTTT.

This chain joins TRBV7-8 and TRBJ2-2; D assignment may be TRBD1 or TRBD2 (7 bases each). This CDR3 spans 14 amino acids. Germline loops: CDR1 SGHVS, CDR2 FQNEAQ. The CDR3: CASGDGQATGELFF. As DNA, the CDR3 is TGTGCGAGCGGGGACGGACAGGCGACCGGGGAGCTGTTTTTT.

The chain employs TRBV9 and TRBJ2-1; 11 positions match TRBD2. CDR3 size: 17 residues. V trimming: 3 bases; J trimming: 1 base; junction bases outside the gene matches: 6. The germline gives CDR1 SGDLS, CDR2 YYNGEE. This chain's CDR3 is CASSATGTSGSYNEQFF. In nucleotides, the CDR3 is TGTGCCAGCAGCGCCACCGGGACTAGCGGATCCTACAATGAGCAGTTCTTC. Full variable domain (missing parts from reference TRBV9 and TRBJ2-1): DSGVTQTPKHLITATGQRVTLRCSPRSGDLSVYWYQQSLDQGLQFLIQYYNGEERAKGNILERFSAQQFPDLHSELNLSSLELGDSALYFCASSATGTSGSYNEQFFGPGTRLTVL.

This clone has just a few counts. The chain links TRBV4-2 to TRBJ2-7; 9 positions match TRBD1. The CDR3 contains 14 residues. Trimming cost V 4 bases and J 4 bases; bases outside gene matches: 5. Looked up from germline, CDR1 is LGHNA and CDR2 is YNFKEQ. The CDR3 is CASSPSTGGYEQYF. In DNA form, the CDR3 reads TGTGCCAGCAGCCCCTCGACAGGGGGATACGAGCAGTACTTC.